This entry concerns a single T cell receptor (beta chain). There are a few counts of this clone. This receptor's antigen is unknown. Base-call qualities are not available, and no considerably larger clone is one nucleotide away. This entry is derived from a study of CD4 T cells in lung cancer (dated by TCRdb to about 2019). With respect to the entire study: To find responses to candidate mutation-encoded neoepitopes, the study screened blood T cells from NSCLC patients and isolated neoantigen-specific CD4+ T-cell clones and TCRs. Tumor and non-adjacent lung tissue came from a few patients undergoing curative-intent resections for stage I-III non-small cell lung cancer. The patients who underwent resection had lung adenocarcinoma or squamous cell carcinoma, were aged 60 to 69 when blood was donated, and were mostly former smokers. Treatments the patients had received before donating blood included platinum chemotherapy, and some of the patients were given nivolumab or pembrolizumab. The frequency of neoantigen-specific clonotypes in tumor resections, non-adjacent lung and cultured T-cell products was tracked by TCRB deep sequencing.

General study outcomes and caveats: Some responses derived from blood might reflect in vitro priming of naive T cells or cross-reactivity instead of memory responses to the cancer.

The CDR3 runs 14 amino acids, cysteine and phenylalanine included. CDR3 DNA only is kept here, 42 bases in frame from base 1. V is cut back by 0 bases and J by 6 bases, with 2 bases in the junction unmatched. Based on the germline V gene, the CDR1 and CDR2 sequences are MRHNA and SNTAGT. The library was generated by the immunoSEQ multiplex PCR assay. DNA was isolated using Qiagen DNeasy or QIAamp micro DNA kits, and TCRB was sequenced using the Adaptive Biotechnology human TCRB sequencing kit. An Illumina MiSeq was used to sequence the TCRB libraries. For the original study's pipeline: TCRB sequence data were analyzed using the kit provider's software, and tumor enrichment of clonotype templates was assessed with Fisher's exact test. TCRdb provides this immuneACCESS table in a form limited to in-frame rearrangements. Some clones are lacking; in checked studies, under half of them reflect an unresolved V gene, and why the rest are absent is not known. V and J calls and clone size are copied from that table; D and trimming were computed from the DNA. This sample holds some 9,600 clones; about 62% were observed only once. Together, the top ten hold 15% to 17% of the sample.

Non-adjacent lung tissue was taken as far as possible from the malignant lesion, at least 3 cm away, from the same resection. Sequencing input: normal lung tissue taken away from the tumor. The origin of this receptor is a man aged 55-75 years with non-small cell lung cancer. This chain is built from TRBV6-4 and TRBJ2-1; TRBD1 agrees with 7 junctional bases. The base sequence is TGTGCCAGCAGTGACTCTGCAGGGGGCAATGAGCAGTTCTTC. The resulting protein is CASSDSAGGNEQFF.